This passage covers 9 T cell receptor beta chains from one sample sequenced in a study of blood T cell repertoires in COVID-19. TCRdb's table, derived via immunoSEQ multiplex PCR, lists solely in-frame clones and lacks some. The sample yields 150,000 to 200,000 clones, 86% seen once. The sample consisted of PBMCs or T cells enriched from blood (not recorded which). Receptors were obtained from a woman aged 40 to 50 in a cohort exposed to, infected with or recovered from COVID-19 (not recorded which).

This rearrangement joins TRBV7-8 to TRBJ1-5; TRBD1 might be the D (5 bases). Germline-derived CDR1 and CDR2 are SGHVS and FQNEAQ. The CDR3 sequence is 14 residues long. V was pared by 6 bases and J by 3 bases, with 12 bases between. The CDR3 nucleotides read TGTGCCAGCAGTCCAGGGTTTGTCAATCAGCCCCAGCATTTT. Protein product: CASSPGFVNQPQHF.

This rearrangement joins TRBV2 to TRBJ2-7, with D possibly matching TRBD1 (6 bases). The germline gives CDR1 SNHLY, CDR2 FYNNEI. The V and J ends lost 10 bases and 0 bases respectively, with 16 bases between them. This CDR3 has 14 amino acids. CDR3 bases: TGTGCCACACAGGGCGCTCTCATCTCCTACGAGCAGTACTTC. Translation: CATQGALISYEQYF.

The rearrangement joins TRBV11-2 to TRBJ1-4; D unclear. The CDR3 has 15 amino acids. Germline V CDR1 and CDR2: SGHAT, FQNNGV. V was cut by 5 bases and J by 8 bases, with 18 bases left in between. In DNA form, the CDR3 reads TGTGCCAGCAGCGCAAGTTTGGGGAGAGGCGAAAAACTGTTTTTT. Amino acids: CASSASLGRGEKLFF.

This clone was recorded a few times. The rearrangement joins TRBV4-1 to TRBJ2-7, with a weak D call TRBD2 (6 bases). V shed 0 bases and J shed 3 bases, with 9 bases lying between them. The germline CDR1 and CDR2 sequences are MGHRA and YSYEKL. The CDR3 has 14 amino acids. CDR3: CASSQEASVYEQYF. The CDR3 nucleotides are TGCGCCAGCAGCCAAGAGGCTAGCGTCTACGAGCAGTACTTC.

This CDR3 is CASSQGAERKEQFF. As DNA, the CDR3 is TGCGCCAGCAGCCAAGGAGCCGAACGAAAGGAGCAGTTCTTC. This chain joins TRBV4-1 and TRBJ2-1; D gene unclear. From germline, CDR1 is MGHRA and CDR2 YSYEKL. The CDR3 sequence is 14 residues long. V gave up 1 base and J gave up 10 bases, with 14 bases separating them.

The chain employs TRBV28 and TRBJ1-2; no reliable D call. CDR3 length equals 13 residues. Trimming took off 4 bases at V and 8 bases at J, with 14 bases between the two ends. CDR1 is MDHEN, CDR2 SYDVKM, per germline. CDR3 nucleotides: TGTGCCAGCAGTTCTTCCTCGAGGCCCGGCTACACCTTC. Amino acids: CASSSSSRPGYTF.

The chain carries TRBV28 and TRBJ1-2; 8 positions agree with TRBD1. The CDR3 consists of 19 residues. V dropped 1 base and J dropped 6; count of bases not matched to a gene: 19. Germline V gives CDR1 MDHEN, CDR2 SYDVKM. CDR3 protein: CASSLFIMVVGTGLNGYTF. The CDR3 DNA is TGTGCCAGCAGTTTATTTATTATGGTCGTCGGGACAGGCCTTAATGGCTACACCTTC.

In nucleotides, the CDR3 is TGTGCCAGCAGTTTAAGGAGCTCCTATAATTCACCCCTCCACTTT. Its translation is CASSLRSSYNSPLHF. The J gene is TRBJ1-6, the V gene TRBV28; D is unresolved. The CDR3 spans 15 residues. V lost 2 bases and J lost 0, with 5 bases in between. CDR1 MDHEN and CDR2 SYDVKM come from the germline V gene.

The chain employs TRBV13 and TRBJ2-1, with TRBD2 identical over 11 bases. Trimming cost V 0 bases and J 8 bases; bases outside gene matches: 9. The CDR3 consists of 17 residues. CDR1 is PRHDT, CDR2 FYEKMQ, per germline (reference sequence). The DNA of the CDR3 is TGTGCCAGCAGCTTAGGTGGGTCTAGCGGGGGGACGTATGAGCAGTTCTTC. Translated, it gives CASSLGGSSGGTYEQFF.